This passage covers 12 T cell receptor beta chains from one sample sequenced in a study of blood T cell repertoires in COVID-19. The protocol was immunoSEQ multiplex PCR, while the TCRdb copy is restricted to in-frame clones and leaves out a portion. Of 100,000 to 150,000 clones in the sample, roughly 90% were seen once. The sample comprised peripheral blood. The source of these receptors is a man aged 45-65 years with acute or convalescent COVID-19.

The J gene is TRBJ1-4, the V gene TRBV24-1, with TRBD1 matching 8 bases. Germline V gene sequence: CDR1 KGHDR, CDR2 SFDVKD. This CDR3 has 15 amino acids. The V segment lost 3 bases and the J segment 8 bases; nucleotides outside the gene matches: 7. CDR3 bases: TGTGCCACCAGTGATCCAGGGGGCGCAGGCGAAAAACTGTTTTTT. It yields the protein CATSDPGGAGEKLFF.

The V and J genes are TRBV6-5 and TRBJ2-7, with 9 positions matching TRBD2. The junction had 6 bases not matched to a gene; V was cut back by 7 bases and J by 5 bases. Germline V CDR1 and CDR2: MNHEY, SVGAGI. This CDR3 has 13 residues. The CDR3 sequence: CASNSGSPHEQYF. In nucleotides, the CDR3 is TGTGCCAGCAATAGCGGGAGTCCCCACGAGCAGTACTTC.

V usage is TRBV9 and J usage is TRBJ1-2; D perhaps matches TRBD1 (5 bases). In germline, CDR1 is SGDLS, CDR2 YYNGEE. The CDR3 consists of 14 residues. The ends were cut back, 3 bases at V and 8 bases at J, with 17 bases in the middle. The CDR3 nucleotides read TGTGCCAGCAGCGGAACCCAGGGTCTCAGAGGCTACACCTTC. As protein: CASSGTQGLRGYTF.

The CDR3 spells CAKPGIAKNIQYF. The CDR3 DNA reads TGTGCCAAACCCGGGATAGCCAAAAACATTCAGTACTTC. The J gene is TRBJ2-4, the V gene TRBV10-3; possible D gene TRBD2, 5 bases. Germline values: CDR1 ENHRY, CDR2 SYGVKD. V was shortened by 10 bases and J by 0 bases, with 10 bases between the two germline ends. The CDR3 runs to 13 residues.

The V gene is TRBV11-3, the J gene TRBJ1-1, with 7 nucleotides matching TRBD1. J was trimmed by 4 bases and V by 5 bases; bases with no gene match: 10. The V gene's germline CDR1 is SGHNT and CDR2 YENEEA. The CDR3 contains 15 residues. The CDR3 region has the DNA TGTGCCAGCAGCCCGCTAACGACAGGGTTCACTGAAGCTTTCTTT. Amino acids: CASSPLTTGFTEAFF.

J is TRBJ1-2 and V is TRBV7-8, with TRBD1 as a possible D gene (5 bases). Germline-derived CDR1 and CDR2 are SGHVS and FQNEAQ. Trimming took off 5 bases at V and 8 bases at J, with 15 bases between the two ends. CDR3 size: 13 residues. The chain's CDR3 is CASSPARDWGYTF. DNA of the CDR3: TGTGCCAGCAGCCCAGCCCGGGACTGGGGCTACACCTTC.

This chain links TRBV11-2 with TRBJ2-1; D remains unclear. CDR3 length equals 13 residues. The V end lost 1 base, the J end lost 3 bases, and 4 bases lay between the germline ends. Germline assignment: CDR1 SGHAT and CDR2 FQNNGV. CDR3 protein: CASSLGLYNEQFF. The CDR3 bases are TGTGCCAGCAGCTTAGGGCTCTACAATGAGCAGTTCTTC.

The chain employs TRBV6-5 and TRBJ1-1, with D perhaps TRBD1 (6 bases). V shed 7 bases and J shed 8 bases, with 23 bases lying between them. Germline V lookup: CDR1 MNHEY, CDR2 SVGAGI. CDR3 length: 15 residues. CDR3 DNA sequence: TGTGCCAGCATAAGCTGGGCCAGGGGATTCGTAGAAGCTTTCTTT. It codes for CASISWARGFVEAFF.

V is TRBV5-1 and J is TRBJ1-6; TRBD1 agrees at 8 bases. The CDR3 spans 14 residues. After removal of 4 bases from V and 8 bases from J, the junction contained 5 bases not matched to a gene. Germline CDR1 and CDR2: SGHRS and YFSETQ. The CDR3 region has the DNA TGCGCCAGCAGCAAGGGACAGGACTATTCACCCCTCCACTTT. It is translated as CASSKGQDYSPLHF.

The chain employs TRBV6-2 or TRBV6-3 and TRBJ1-6, with D tentatively TRBD1 (6 bases). Trimming took off 6 bases at V and 7 bases at J, with 13 bases between the two ends. CDR1 MNHEY and CDR2 SVGEGT come from the germline V gene. This CDR3 is built from 14 residues. The CDR3: CASSVRRGNSPLHF. CDR3 sequence (DNA): TGTGCCAGCAGCGTCCGCAGGGGAAATTCACCCCTCCACTTT.

J is TRBJ2-7 and V is TRBV30; no clear D gene. Between the trimmed V and J ends, which lost 1 base and 7 bases, there was a span of 11 bases. The CDR3 sequence is 12 residues long. Germline lookup yields CDR1 GTSNPN and CDR2 SVGIG (reference sequence). The CDR3 here is CAWSARLPEQYF. The CDR3 bases are TGTGCCTGGAGTGCTAGACTCCCGGAGCAGTACTTC.

V is TRBV19 and J is TRBJ2-3, with TRBD2 matching over 7 bases. The CDR3 covers 14 residues. The germline gives CDR1 LNHDA, CDR2 SQIVND (reference sequence). V lost 3 bases, J lost 8 bases, and 8 bases stayed unmatched. The CDR3 sequence: CASSIGRERGTQYF. The CDR3 region has the DNA TGTGCCAGTAGTATCGGGCGGGAGCGCGGTACGCAGTATTTT.